This T cell receptor (beta chain) was sequenced for a study of cytomegalovirus exposure and HLA in healthy donors. The 120-subject validation cohort, separate from the approximately 670-subject first cohort, included the donors. Clones were sequenced by immunoSEQ multiplex PCR, and TCRdb holds only the in-frame ones, with some missing. This sample carries approximately 130,000 clones, 80% to 90% of them seen once, and the ten largest clones take 1.5% to 2%. The ends were cut back, 2 bases at V and 1 base at J, with 2 bases in the middle. This CDR3 region has 12 residues. CDR1 is MNHNS and CDR2 is SASEGT in the germline V gene. This clone has more than one count but fewer than ten. Antigen specificity is unknown. Whole-study results and caveats: Reports credit the classifier with highly specific, highly sensitive diagnosis of cytomegalovirus status. Among the CMV-associated chains, three were confirmed in vitro as specific for CMV antigens. According to the study, roughly 180 TCR beta chains were cytomegalovirus-associated.

This rearrangement joins TRBV6-1 to TRBJ1-2, with D unresolved. The receptor was isolated from a woman in her late teens or twenties in good health and CMV-seronegative. The sequencing input was PBMCs. CDR3 bases: TGTGCCAGCAGTGAACATAACTATGGCTACACCTTC. It codes for CASSEHNYGYTF.